The 26 T cell receptor beta chains below come from one sample, sequenced in a study of post-analysis software for immune sequencing data (dated by TCRdb to between 2014 and 2017). No antigen is known for these receptors. What the authors observed across the whole study: Patients showed significantly higher frequencies than controls for about 5 TRBV segments, among them TRBV5-6, TRBV5-1 and TRBV20-1.

The library relied on PCR. The sample was run on an Illumina HiSeq 2500. To reduce PCR and sequencing biases, unique molecular identifiers were incorporated into the TCR beta cDNA libraries. TCRdb's own reprocessing of the public reads used fastp at Q25 and MiXCR and kept productive beta chains. All rows with the same CDR3 protein become a single entry with the most common DNA and genes. The sample table lists fewer than 850,000 distinct CDR3 sequences, roughly 30% of them with a count of one. The top ten clones comprise under 0.7% of the sample. The specimen was blood. These receptors all stem from a girl aged 10 to 17 with multiple sclerosis.

The chain carries TRBV20-1 and TRBJ1-2; D uncertain. Germline lookup yields CDR1 DFQATT and CDR2 SNEGSKA (reference sequence). This CDR3 is built from 9 residues. Between the trimmed V and J ends, which lost 6 bases and 2 bases, there was a span of 1 base. Written as DNA, the CDR3 is TGCAGTGCCAACTATGGCTACACCTTC. This codes for CSANYGYTF.

This chain joins TRBV20-1 and TRBJ2-3; the D gene is possibly TRBD2 (7 bases). CDR1 is DFQATT and CDR2 is SNEGSKA in the germline V gene (reference sequence). V dropped 6 bases and J dropped 5 bases, with 18 bases sitting between them. The CDR3 has 14 residues. The CDR3 is CSAAVVGGLDTQYF. CDR3 in DNA: TGCAGTGCCGCCGTTGTGGGGGGGCTAGATACGCAGTATTTT.

This chain uses TRBV28 with TRBJ2-5, with 7 positions matching TRBD2. This CDR3 spans 11 amino acids. Losses at the gene ends were 11 bases for V and 1 base for J; bases not matched to a gene: 1. CDR1 is MDHEN and CDR2 is SYDVKM in the germline V gene. The CDR3, as DNA: TGTGCCGGCGGGGGCCAAGAGACCCAGTACTTC. Its protein product is CAGGGQETQYF.

Comments on this clonotype: At one of its ends the junction is not consistent with the germline gene, which may arise from a read error. V gene TRBV10-3 combines with J gene TRBJ2-1; TRBD1 aligns across 8 bases. The germline V gene has CDR1 ENHRY and CDR2 SYGVKD. The CDR3 sequence is 15 residues long. The CDR3 DNA reads TGTGCCGTCAGTGACTCGGACAGGGTGGCCAATGAGCAGTTCTTC. Amino acids: CAVSDSDRVANEQFF.

This clonotype is a singleton in its sample. The J gene is TRBJ2-3, the V gene TRBV12-3 or TRBV12-4; D unresolved. V dropped 7 bases and J dropped 3 bases, with 8 bases sitting between them. The CDR3 length is 12 residues. CDR3 region: CASTMRTDTQYF. The CDR3 DNA is TGTGCCAGCACTATGCGGACAGATACGCAGTATTTT.

The rearrangement joins TRBV7-2 to TRBJ1-1; D ambiguous. The CDR3 totals 13 residues. The V gene lost 6 bases and the J gene lost 2 bases, with 10 bases spanning the gap. Germline lookup yields CDR1 SGHTA and CDR2 FQGNSA. DNA for the CDR3: TGTGCCAGCAGTCGCTCCGCCAACACTGAAGCTTTCTTT. This gives the protein CASSRSANTEAFF. The full variable domain, with the rest looked up from reference TRBV7-2 and TRBJ1-1, is GAGVSQSPSNKVTEKGKDVELRCDPISGHTALYWYRQSLGQGLEFLIYFQGNSAPDKSGLPSDRFSAERTGGSVSTLTIQRTQQEDSAVYLCASSRSANTEAFFGQGTRLTVV.

This clonotype was observed once. Given a much more abundant clone one base away, this may be a read error. The chain couples TRBV12-3 or TRBV12-4 to TRBJ2-1; 8 bases agree with TRBD2. The end of the DNA aligns better with TRBJ2-7, so the J call may be wrong. This CDR3 region has 15 residues. The CDR3 protein is CASRQAGARHNEQYF. DNA for the CDR3: TGTGCCAGTCGCCAAGCGGGAGCTCGTCACAATGAGCAGTACTTC.

In this sample, this clonotype turned up many times. The chain is built from TRBV29-1 and TRBJ2-4; maybe TRBD2 (6 bases). V lost 6 bases and J lost 0, with 9 bases in between. This CDR3 has 13 residues. In germline, CDR1 is SQVTM, CDR2 ANQGSEA. The chain's CDR3 is CSVEGLAKNIQYF. The CDR3 DNA sequence: TGCAGCGTGGAGGGACTAGCCAAAAACATTCAGTACTTC.

This clonotype was found a few times. V and J are TRBV28 and TRBJ2-3; weak D call: TRBD2 (6 bases). Per the germline V gene, CDR1 is MDHEN and CDR2 is SYDVKM. The CDR3 has 15 residues. Trimming shortened V by 6 bases and J by 4 bases, and 17 bases separated the two germline ends. For the CDR3, the DNA is TGTGCCAGCAGCGAGCGGGTCACCCGCCCAGATACGCAGTATTTT. This translates into CASSERVTRPDTQYF.

The V call is TRBV5-1, the J call TRBJ1-6, with 9 bases lining up with TRBD1. Germline values: CDR1 SGHRS, CDR2 YFSETQ. This CDR3 has 17 residues. V trimming: 3 bases; J trimming: 7 bases; junction bases outside the gene matches: 11. The CDR3 region is CASSYIKPGQGNSPLHF. Here the CDR3 DNA reads TGCGCCAGCAGCTACATAAAACCGGGACAGGGAAATTCACCCCTCCACTTT.

The chain uses TRBV29-1 and TRBJ2-3; D possibly uses TRBD1 or TRBD2 (5 bases each). Germline V gene sequence: CDR1 SQVTM, CDR2 ANQGSEA. Trimming took off 5 bases at V and 4 bases at J, with 13 bases between the two ends. The CDR3 is 13 residues long. CDR3 loop: CSVRGRVADTQYF. CDR3 DNA sequence: TGCAGCGTTCGGGGCCGGGTGGCAGATACGCAGTATTTT.

This clonotype was picked up a small number of times. The rearrangement uses TRBV7-8 and TRBJ2-5, with 13 bases that match TRBD2. After removal of 7 bases from V and 4 bases from J, the junction contained 6 bases not matched to a gene. Germline CDR1 reads SGHVS; CDR2 reads FQNEAQ. The CDR3 loop spans 15 amino acids. The CDR3 region is CASTSTSGRGETQYF. CDR3 DNA: TGTGCCAGCACCTCAACTAGCGGGAGGGGAGAGACCCAGTACTTC.

This clonotype was counted only a few times. The chain couples TRBV3-1 to TRBJ2-7, with a tentative D call TRBD1 (5 bases). CDR1 and CDR2 from the germline V gene are LGHDT and YNNKEL (reference sequence). The V and J ends lost 4 bases and 0 bases respectively, with 10 bases between them. The CDR3 sequence is 14 residues long. The CDR3 DNA follows: TGTGCCAGCAGCCGCGACAGATTCTCCTACGAGCAGTACTTC. Amino acid sequence: CASSRDRFSYEQYF.

This clonotype was seen at least ten times. The chain recombines TRBV6-2 or TRBV6-3 with TRBJ1-5, with 10 nucleotides matching TRBD1. Germline loops: CDR1 MNHEY, CDR2 SVGEGT. The CDR3 sequence is 16 residues long. The J segment lost 6 bases and the V segment lost 10 bases, leaving 15 bases of the junction unmatched. The CDR3 sequence is CATSPRGTGATQPQHF. DNA of the CDR3: TGTGCCACGTCTCCGCGAGGGACAGGGGCGACTCAGCCCCAGCATTTT.

This clonotype was counted a few times. The chain links TRBV18 to TRBJ2-7; TRBD1 matches 7 bases. This CDR3 comprises 16 residues. With V trimmed by 5 bases and J by 1 base, 11 bases remained unmatched. From germline, CDR1 is KGHSH and CDR2 LQKENI. The CDR3 here is CASSMGQMIFSYEQYF. The CDR3 DNA sequence: TGTGCCAGCTCAATGGGACAGATGATTTTTTCCTACGAGCAGTACTTC.

The chain links TRBV20-1 to TRBJ2-3; 7 bases are a match to TRBD2. This CDR3 has 16 amino acids. Germline V gene lookup returns CDR1 DFQATT and CDR2 SNEGSKA (reference sequence). CDR3 sequence reads: CSTFPPRGGITDTQYF. DNA for the CDR3: TGCAGCACTTTCCCCCCCCGCGGGGGAATCACAGATACGCAGTATTTT.

This clonotype showed up just a few times. V and J are TRBV5-1 and TRBJ2-3; D not resolved. V was trimmed by 0 bases and J by 4 bases, leaving 12 bases between them. There are 15 residues in the CDR3. Germline V gene data show CDR1 as SGHRS and CDR2 as YFSETQ. This CDR3 is CASSLAGQIPDTQYF. The CDR3 DNA follows: TGCGCCAGCAGCTTGGCCGGGCAAATCCCAGATACGCAGTATTTT.

The rearrangement joins TRBV5-6 to TRBJ2-5; TRBD2 is a possible D gene (6 bases). V was clipped by 4 bases and J by 2 bases, with 12 bases between them. Germline CDR1 and CDR2: SGHDT and YYEEEE. The CDR3 is 14 amino acids. In nucleotides, the CDR3 is TGTGCCAGCAGCCCAGGAGGGGTACAAGAGACCCAGTACTTC. Its translation is CASSPGGVQETQYF. Looking up the rest from reference TRBV5-6 and TRBJ2-5 gives the full variable domain: DAGVTQSPTHLIKTRGQQVTLRCSPKSGHDTVSWYQQALGQGPQFIFQYYEEEERQRGNFPDRFSGHQFPNYSSELNVNALLLGDSALYLCASSPGGVQETQYFGPGTRLLVL.

CDR3 coding DNA: TGTGCCAGCAGTTTAGTTGTCGTGGGCACAGATACGCAGTATTTT. Translation gives CASSLVVVGTDTQYF. The genes are TRBV12-3 or TRBV12-4 and TRBJ2-3, with unresolved D. V lost 1 base and J lost 1, with 9 bases in between. This CDR3 region has 15 residues.

Details on this clonotype: The junction shows a germline mismatch at one end, possibly a read error. The chain carries TRBV18 and TRBJ2-5; D gene ambiguous. The CDR3 has 14 amino acids. CDR1 and CDR2 from the germline V gene are KGHSH and LQKENI. CDR3 loop: CASSPQSLQETLYF. The CDR3 region has the DNA TGTGCCAGCTCACCACAGTCTCTTCAAGAGACCCTGTACTTC.

The chain uses TRBV4-1 and TRBJ2-3; tentative D call: TRBD2 (6 bases). The germline CDR1 and CDR2 sequences are MGHRA and YSYEKL. V gave up 3 bases and J gave up 1 base, with 11 bases separating them. This CDR3 is 15 amino acids long. The CDR3 DNA follows: TGCGCCAGCAGCCAGACGGGGGTCGGCACAGATACGCAGTATTTT. The encoded protein is CASSQTGVGTDTQYF.

The V gene is TRBV20-1, the J gene TRBJ2-7; 11 bases map to TRBD2. The DNA end lines up better with TRBJ2-5; the J call may be wrong. The CDR3 spans 14 residues. The germline V gene has CDR1 DFQATT and CDR2 SNEGSKA (reference sequence). The CDR3 DNA follows: TGCAGTGCTCCTCGACTAGCGGGAAAAGAGACCCAGTACTTC. It specifies CSAPRLAGKETQYF.

This clonotype was observed a few times. The rearrangement joins TRBV6-5 to TRBJ2-5; TRBD2 agrees at 13 bases. Germline V gene sequence: CDR1 MNHEY, CDR2 SVGAGI. The V gene end was trimmed by 2 bases and the J gene end by 5 bases; junction bases not matched to a gene: 5. The CDR3 contains 16 residues. The CDR3 loop reads CASSYTGLAGDETQYF. The CDR3 nucleotides are TGTGCCAGCAGTTACACCGGACTAGCGGGAGACGAGACCCAGTACTTC.

The sample holds a few counts of this clonotype. The CDR3 sequence is CSAPGTQETQYF. In nucleotides, the CDR3 is TGCAGTGCCCCCGGGACCCAAGAGACCCAGTACTTC. V and J are TRBV20-1 and TRBJ2-5; the D call may be TRBD1 or TRBD2 (5 bases each). The CDR3 consists of 12 residues. Germline V gene lookup returns CDR1 DFQATT and CDR2 SNEGSKA (reference sequence). Trimming pared 6 bases from V and 1 base from J, leaving 9 bases between.

This clonotype was detected only a few times. V usage is TRBV7-9 and J usage is TRBJ2-1; 7 bases map to TRBD2. Germline V gene data show CDR1 as SEHNR and CDR2 as FQNEAQ (reference sequence). With V trimmed by 0 bases and J by 2 bases, 10 bases remained unmatched. The CDR3 totals 18 residues. CDR3 in DNA: TGTGCCAGCAGCTTAGCGCTTGGAGCTAGCGGAACCTACAATGAGCAGTTCTTC. This sequence encodes CASSLALGASGTYNEQFF.

V and J are TRBV4-2 and TRBJ2-1, with 9 nucleotides matching TRBD2. This CDR3 region has 17 residues. Germline loops: CDR1 LGHNA, CDR2 YNFKEQ. V was clipped by 0 bases and J by 2 bases; unmatched bases: 5. CDR3 in DNA: TGTGCCAGCAGCCAAGAAGTTGCTAGCGGGGCCTACAATGAGCAGTTCTTC. It translates to CASSQEVASGAYNEQFF.